The rows below give T cell receptor beta chains drawn from one sample of a study of blood T cell repertoires in COVID-19. TCRdb's copy holds only in-frame clones and misses some; the assay was immunoSEQ multiplex PCR. The repertoire has tens of thousands of clones, 83% of them found once; the top ten carry around 6%. The sequencing input was peripheral blood. These receptors came from a woman in her sixties or seventies with acute or convalescent COVID-19. Both conserved end residues are part of each CDR3. A D gene is named only where the DNA matches it firmly. Clone size, where shown, is once, few, many, or a class for clones that have expanded.

d_call,clone_size,v_call,j_call,cdr3_aa,cdr3_nt
-,-,TRBV18,TRBJ2-1,CASSPQMGGYNEQFF,TGTGCCAGCTCACCCCAAATGGGGGGTTACAATGAGCAGTTCTTC
TRBD2,few,TRBV12-3/TRBV12-4,TRBJ2-7,CASRLAGGNEQYF,TGTGCCAGCCGACTAGCGGGGGGGAACGAGCAGTACTTC
-,-,TRBV2,TRBJ2-1,CASSELAAYNEQFF,TGTGCCAGCAGTGAACTGGCCGCCTACAATGAGCAGTTCTTC
TRBD1,-,TRBV3-1/TRBV3-2,TRBJ2-1,CASSQAPGTGPFF,TGTGCCAGCAGCCAGGCCCCCGGGACAGGGCCGTTCTTC
-,-,TRBV2,TRBJ1-5,CASSEGYSGFRGNQPQHF,TGTGCCAGCAGTGAAGGATATTCAGGGTTTCGGGGCAATCAGCCCCAGCATTTT
TRBD2,-,TRBV7-8,TRBJ2-7,CASSLGAGSYEQYF,TGTGCCAGCAGCTTAGGAGCGGGGAGTTACGAGCAGTACTTC
-,few,TRBV19,TRBJ1-2,CASSNRYYGYTF,TGTGCCAGTAGTAACAGGTACTATGGCTACACCTTC
TRBD1,-,TRBV6-5,TRBJ2-7,CASIPSPGQGNEQYF,TGTGCCAGCATCCCATCACCGGGACAGGGGAACGAGCAGTACTTC
TRBD1,-,TRBV10-3,TRBJ1-1,CAISHRDRAEAFF,TGTGCCATCAGTCACCGGGACAGGGCTGAAGCTTTCTTT
TRBD2,-,TRBV2,TRBJ2-1,CASRTGLFRNEQFF,TGTGCCAGCAGGACGGGACTATTTAGGAATGAGCAGTTCTTC
TRBD2,-,TRBV4-2,TRBJ2-5,CASSLDGTSEKTQYF,TGTGCCAGCAGCCTCGACGGGACTAGCGAGAAGACCCAGTACTTC
TRBD1,once,TRBV27,TRBJ1-2,CASSSNSGTGGATWGYTF,TGTGCCAGCAGTTCCAATTCCGGGACAGGGGGCGCGACATGGGGCTACACCTTC